What follows is one T cell receptor (beta chain) and its context. Antigen unknown. The sample belongs to a study of T cell responses to AZD1222 COVID-19 vaccine. Sequencing used immunoSEQ multiplex PCR; TCRdb keeps in-frame clones, though not all of them. This sample carries about 86,000 clones, 89% of them seen once, and the ten largest clones take over 2%. Study results and limitations: Seropositive status at baseline applied to only 6 or 7 AZD1222 recipients. Epitopes outside B.1.351 and B.1.1.7 mutated regions reportedly drew nearly half of spike TCRs.

Germline V gene sequence: CDR1 DFQATT, CDR2 SNEGSKA (reference sequence). Trimming removed 6 bases from V and 3 bases from J, with 9 bases in between. The CDR3 covers 11 residues. The J gene is TRBJ2-7, the V gene TRBV20-1; tentative D call: TRBD1 (5 bases). The origin of this receptor is an adult in good health. The sequences come from peripheral blood, collected on day 0 of AZD1222 vaccination. CDR3 region: CSASDSYEQYF. In nucleotides, the CDR3 is TGCAGTGCGAGTGACAGCTACGAGCAGTACTTC.